Following are 18 T cell receptor beta chains from one sample sequenced in a study of siplizumab effects on memory and regulatory T cells. Sequencing was performed with immunoSEQ multiplex PCR; in TCRdb, only in-frame clones are kept and a portion is missing. Among 65,000 to 90,000 clones listed, around 93% were seen once. What was sequenced was CD8+ T cells sorted from blood. These receptors all stem from a human donor in good health.

The V and J genes are TRBV28 and TRBJ1-6; 7 bases match TRBD1. The J segment lost 3 bases and the V segment lost 6 bases, leaving 5 bases of the junction unmatched. This CDR3 contains 15 residues. The germline gives CDR1 MDHEN, CDR2 SYDVKM. DNA for the CDR3: TGTGCCAGCAGGGCCGGGACAGACTATAATTCACCCCTCCACTTT. It translates to CASRAGTDYNSPLHF.

This clone was counted a few times. The gene calls are TRBV7-8 and TRBJ2-5; perhaps TRBD1 as D (6 bases). CDR1 is SGHVS, CDR2 FQNEAQ, per germline. This CDR3 spans 14 amino acids. V was trimmed by 5 bases and J by 5 bases, leaving 15 bases between them. The CDR3 sequence: CASSQTQGKETQYF. The CDR3 DNA sequence: TGTGCCAGCAGCCAGACGCAGGGGAAGGAGACCCAGTACTTC. The full variable domain, with the rest looked up from reference TRBV7-8 and TRBJ2-5, is GAGVSQSPRYKVAKRGQDVALRCDPISGHVSLFWYQQALGQGPEFLTYFQNEAQLDKSGLPSDRFFAERPEGSVSTLKIQRTQQEDSAVYLCASSQTQGKETQYFGPGTRLLVL.

The chain is built from TRBV5-4 and TRBJ2-1; weak D call: TRBD2 (5 bases). Germline V CDR1 and CDR2: SGHNT, YYREEE (reference sequence). V was clipped by 4 bases and J by 7 bases, with 15 bases between them. There are 14 residues in the CDR3. CDR3 amino acids: CASSPLASGNEQFF. Written as DNA, the CDR3 is TGTGCCAGCAGCCCCCTAGCCAGTGGAAATGAGCAGTTCTTC.

The V call is TRBV7-2, the J call TRBJ2-1, with TRBD2 as a possible D gene (5 bases). V was clipped by 2 bases and J by 10 bases, with 9 bases between them. CDR3 length: 12 amino acids. Germline V gene sequence: CDR1 SGHTA, CDR2 FQGNSA. The CDR3 loop reads CASSLTGNEQFF. The CDR3 DNA follows: TGTGCCAGCAGCTTAACGGGGAACGAGCAGTTCTTC.

The chain carries TRBV9 and TRBJ2-7; D is ambiguous. The CDR3 extends over 13 amino acids. Germline CDR1 reads SGDLS; CDR2 reads YYNGEE. The ends were cut back, 2 bases at V and 3 bases at J, with 9 bases in the middle. Written as DNA, the CDR3 is TGTGCCAGCAGCGTCACACCCTACTACGAGCAGTACTTC. Amino acid sequence: CASSVTPYYEQYF.

The V and J genes are TRBV18 and TRBJ2-3; D ambiguous. The CDR3 length is 13 residues. The germline CDR1 and CDR2 sequences are KGHSH and LQKENI. V lost 3 bases and J lost 2, with 6 bases in between. The CDR3 DNA reads TGTGCCAGCTCACCCGCCGCCACAGATACGCAGTATTTT. Its protein product is CASSPAATDTQYF. The full variable domain, its missing parts supplied by reference TRBV18 and TRBJ2-3, is NAGVMQNPRHLVRRRGQEARLRCSPMKGHSHVYWYRQLPEEGLKFMVYLQKENIIDESGMPKERFSAEFPKEGPSILRIQQVVRGDSAAYFCASSPAATDTQYFGPGTRLTVL.

This clone was seen only once. This chain connects TRBV27 to TRBJ1-1; D gene uncertain. Germline V gene lookup returns CDR1 MNHEY and CDR2 SMNVEV (reference sequence). The CDR3 consists of 14 residues. The V end was cut by 0 bases, the J end by 4 bases, with 9 bases between. The CDR3 DNA reads TGTGCCAGCAGTTTATCTATGGGGAGCACTGAAGCTTTCTTT. As protein: CASSLSMGSTEAFF.

The V and J genes are TRBV28 and TRBJ2-7, with D perhaps given as TRBD1 or TRBD2 (5 bases each). There are 14 residues in the CDR3. In germline, CDR1 is MDHEN, CDR2 SYDVKM. The ends were cut back, 3 bases at V and 2 bases at J, with 11 bases in the middle. CDR3 residues: CASSFEGTAYEQYF. The DNA of the CDR3 is TGTGCCAGCAGTTTCGAGGGGACCGCCTACGAGCAGTACTTC.

The J gene is TRBJ2-7, the V gene TRBV27; TRBD2 matches at 7 bases. Germline CDR1 is MNHEY and CDR2 is SMNVEV (reference sequence). The junction had 3 bases not matched to a gene; V was cut back by 8 bases and J by 5 bases. This CDR3 is 11 amino acids long. For the CDR3, the DNA is TGTGCCAGCGGACTAGAGCACGAGCAGTACTTC. It yields the protein CASGLEHEQYF.

This rearrangement joins TRBV6-1 to TRBJ2-1; D ambiguous. The CDR3 consists of 14 residues. Trimming pared 2 bases from V and 6 bases from J, leaving 11 bases between. Germline values: CDR1 MNHNS, CDR2 SASEGT. CDR3 nucleotide sequence: TGTGCCAGCAGTGAATTTTTTTCTACCAATGAGCAGTTCTTC. Translation gives CASSEFFSTNEQFF.

The chain uses TRBV9 and TRBJ2-7; D is possibly TRBD1 (5 bases). Germline CDR1 SGDLS, CDR2 YYNGEE. The V and J ends lost 0 bases and 2 bases respectively, with 15 bases between them. The CDR3 runs to 16 residues. The CDR3 reads CASSVASTGSTYEQYF. The CDR3 bases are TGTGCCAGCAGCGTAGCTTCAACAGGTAGCACCTACGAGCAGTACTTC.

In nucleotides, the CDR3 is TGTGCCAGCAGCGCCACCGGGACGGAAAATTCACCCCTCCACTTT. Translation gives CASSATGTENSPLHF. The V and J genes are TRBV7-3 and TRBJ1-6; D perhaps matches TRBD1 (5 bases). This CDR3 contains 15 residues. Germline V gene data show CDR1 as SGHTA and CDR2 as FQGTGA. V was cut by 5 bases and J by 7 bases, with 15 bases left in between.

The genes are TRBV5-4 and TRBJ1-5, with D perhaps matching TRBD1 (5 bases). The CDR3 spans 16 residues. Germline-derived CDR1 and CDR2 are SGHNT and YYREEE (reference sequence). V lost 0 bases and J 2 bases, leaving 12 bases between the germline ends. CDR3 protein: CASSLGGPLGNQPQHF. The CDR3 region has the DNA TGTGCCAGCAGCTTGGGGGGCCCCTTGGGCAATCAGCCCCAGCATTTT. Looking up the rest from reference TRBV5-4 and TRBJ1-5 gives the full variable domain: ETGVTQSPTHLIKTRGQQVTLRCSSQSGHNTVSWYQQALGQGPQFIFQYYREEENGRGNFPPRFSGLQFPNYSSELNVNALELDDSALYLCASSLGGPLGNQPQHFGDGTRLSIL.

The CDR3 loop reads CASSQGDRGANEKLFF. DNA of the CDR3: TGCGCCAGCAGCCAGGGGGACAGGGGCGCTAATGAAAAACTGTTTTTT. V and J are TRBV4-1 and TRBJ1-4; TRBD1 agrees at 10 bases. Germline assignment: CDR1 MGHRA and CDR2 YSYEKL. The CDR3 extends over 16 amino acids. With 3 bases clipped from V and 3 bases from J, the junction kept 4 bases outside the gene matches.

As to this clone: Germline is not matched at one junction end, which may reflect a read error. The V call is TRBV6-1, the J call TRBJ2-7; TRBD1 aligns across 7 bases. Germline lookup yields CDR1 MNHNS and CDR2 SASEGT. This CDR3 is built from 16 residues. Here the CDR3 DNA reads TGTGCCATCAGTGAGCCCCATTCGACAGGGTCCGCCGAGCAGTACTTC. Translation gives CAISEPHSTGSAEQYF.

CDR3 loop: CASSWTGNEQYF. In DNA form, the CDR3 reads TGTGCCAGCAGCTGGACAGGGAACGAGCAGTACTTC. The chain uses TRBV5-4 and TRBJ2-7; 8 bases fit TRBD1. Trimming removed 3 bases from V and 5 bases from J; junction bases left unmatched: 1. Germline CDR1 reads SGHNT; CDR2 reads YYREEE (reference sequence). The CDR3 covers 12 residues.

This clone was picked up one time. The rearrangement uses TRBV6-6 and TRBJ2-3; D perhaps matches TRBD1 (6 bases). Trimming took 10 bases from V and 0 from J, leaving 11 bases between them. This CDR3 has 13 amino acids. The germline gives CDR1 MNHNY, CDR2 SVGAGI (reference sequence). The CDR3 spells CATLDRSTDTQYF. The CDR3 DNA reads as TGTGCCACTCTGGACAGAAGCACAGATACGCAGTATTTT.

This chain uses TRBV19 with TRBJ2-3; 9 bases match TRBD2. Trimming at V came to 1 base and at J to 1 base, leaving 3 bases not matched to a gene. The length of the CDR3 is 16 residues. In germline, CDR1 is LNHDA, CDR2 SQIVND (reference sequence). The CDR3 nucleotides read TGTGCCAGTAGTATAGGTATAGCGGGGGGCACAGATACGCAGTATTTT. It translates to CASSIGIAGGTDTQYF.